The next 14 T cell receptor beta chains were all read from a single sample in a study of cytomegalovirus exposure and HLA in healthy donors. It was with 60 Vbeta and 13 Jbeta primers that the PCR ran. The protocol was immunoSEQ multiplex PCR, while the TCRdb copy is restricted to in-frame clones and leaves out a portion. The sample includes some 160,000 clones, more than 60% of them seen just once. The sample was PBMCs. Receptors were obtained from a woman between 40 and 55 years old in good health and CMV-seropositive.

The gene calls are TRBV19 and TRBJ1-5, with 8 bases fitting TRBD1. This CDR3 has 15 residues. V was pared by 5 bases and J by 4 bases, with 7 bases of the junction left unmatched. The germline V gene has CDR1 LNHDA and CDR2 SQIVND (reference sequence). CDR3 DNA sequence: TGTGCCAGTAGTTCCGGTCGACAGGGGAATCAGCCCCAGCATTTT. It encodes CASSSGRQGNQPQHF.

This clone has just one count. The chain links TRBV11-2 to TRBJ1-1; unclear D gene. Germline loops: CDR1 SGHAT, CDR2 FQNNGV. The V end lost 5 bases, the J end lost 0 bases, and 7 bases lay between the germline ends. The CDR3 covers 13 residues. This chain's CDR3 is CASSPYLNTEAFF. Here the CDR3 DNA reads TGTGCCAGCAGCCCATACTTGAACACTGAAGCTTTCTTT.

The chain joins TRBV7-2 to TRBJ2-7; D perhaps matches TRBD2 (6 bases). Germline lookup yields CDR1 SGHTA and CDR2 FQGNSA. The CDR3 is 15 residues long. Deletions cut 7 bases from V and 0 bases from J, with 16 bases between. The CDR3 nucleotides read TGTGCCAGCAAACTCCTGGAGGGATACTCCTACGAGCAGTACTTC. It codes for CASKLLEGYSYEQYF.

The chain links TRBV10-3 to TRBJ1-1; D gene ambiguous. The CDR3 length is 14 residues. Trimming took 0 bases from V and 3 from J, leaving 8 bases between them. Germline V gene sequence: CDR1 ENHRY, CDR2 SYGVKD. The chain's CDR3 is CAISESTVDTEAFF. CDR3 DNA: TGTGCCATCAGTGAGTCAACAGTAGACACTGAAGCTTTCTTT.

V usage is TRBV30 and J usage is TRBJ2-3; weak D call: TRBD2 (5 bases). CDR1 GTSNPN and CDR2 SVGIG come from the germline V gene (reference sequence). The V gene lost 5 bases and the J gene lost 0 bases, with 12 bases spanning the gap. This CDR3 comprises 14 residues. The CDR3 region is CAWSRGQSTDTQYF. The CDR3 DNA reads TGTGCCTGGTCCCGCGGGCAGAGCACAGATACGCAGTATTTT.

This chain joins TRBV10-1 and TRBJ2-1; TRBD1 is a possible D gene (6 bases). V was pared by 8 bases and J by 4 bases, with 12 bases between. The CDR3 spans 13 residues. Germline V CDR1 and CDR2: WNHNN, SYGVQD (reference sequence). CDR3 protein: CASSPGQYNEQFF. CDR3 DNA: TGCGCCAGCTCTCCGGGACAATACAATGAGCAGTTCTTC.

The V and J genes are TRBV19 and TRBJ2-1, with 13 positions matching TRBD2. Germline CDR1 and CDR2: LNHDA and SQIVND (reference sequence). The CDR3 runs 15 residues. Germline trimming cut 7 bases from V and 5 bases from J; bases unmatched to any gene: 5. The CDR3 region is CASTRTSGGNNEQFF. CDR3 DNA: TGTGCCAGTACTCGGACTAGCGGGGGAAACAATGAGCAGTTCTTC. The full variable domain, completed using reference TRBV19 and TRBJ2-1, is DGGITQSPKYLFRKEGQNVTLSCEQNLNHDAMYWYRQDPGQGLRLIYYSQIVNDFQKGDIAEGYSVSREKKESFPLTVTSAQKNPTAFYLCASTRTSGGNNEQFFGPGTRLTVL.

The CDR3 protein is CATSRDEGARQGSGYTF. CDR3 bases: TGTGCCACCAGCAGAGATGAGGGGGCCAGGCAGGGTAGTGGCTACACCTTC. This rearrangement joins TRBV15 to TRBJ1-2; 7 bases match TRBD1. Germline V lookup: CDR1 LNHNV, CDR2 YYDKDF (reference sequence). The CDR3 runs 17 residues. Trimming took 0 bases from V and 7 from J; bases not matched to a gene: 14.

The chain employs TRBV27 and TRBJ2-7, with D maybe TRBD1 (7 bases). The CDR3 extends over 15 amino acids. Germline loops: CDR1 MNHEY, CDR2 SMNVEV (reference sequence). Trimming removed 6 bases from V and 0 bases from J, with 15 bases in between. The DNA for the CDR3 is TGTGCCAGCAGGGGCAGGGGGGCTTACTCCTACGAGCAGTACTTC. Amino acids: CASRGRGAYSYEQYF.

This rearrangement joins TRBV5-1 to TRBJ1-1; maybe TRBD1 (6 bases). Germline V lookup: CDR1 SGHRS, CDR2 YFSETQ. The CDR3 sequence is 12 residues long. The V and J ends lost 3 bases and 8 bases respectively, with 11 bases between them. The CDR3 loop is CASSSPDREAFF. The CDR3 bases are TGCGCCAGCAGCTCCCCGGACAGAGAAGCTTTCTTT.

This rearrangement joins TRBV19 to TRBJ1-5; the match to TRBD1 covers 7 bases. The CDR3 length is 13 residues. Trimming cost V 5 bases and J 7 bases; bases outside gene matches: 5. Germline V gene data show CDR1 as LNHDA and CDR2 as SQIVND (reference sequence). The CDR3 sequence is CASSGTVVQPQHF. CDR3 nucleotides: TGTGCCAGTAGTGGGACAGTAGTCCAGCCCCAGCATTTT.

This clone has only a few counts. V gene TRBV9 combines with J gene TRBJ2-2, with D maybe TRBD2 (6 bases). With 1 base removed from V and 2 bases from J, the gap between germline ends came to 12 bases. Germline assignment: CDR1 SGDLS and CDR2 YYNGEE. The CDR3 loop spans 16 amino acids. The DNA of the CDR3 is TGTGCCAGCAGCGTATCGATCGGGGGTAACACCGGGGAGCTGTTTTTT. It encodes CASSVSIGGNTGELFF.

In regard to this clone: Germline and junction disagree at one end, which may indicate a read error. The chain is built from TRBV19 and TRBJ2-4, with 7 bases identical to TRBD1. CDR1 is LNHDA and CDR2 is SQIVND in the germline V gene (reference sequence). The CDR3 covers 15 residues. In nucleotides, the CDR3 is TGTGCCAGTAGTACCACAGGGGTGCGTAAAAACAGTCAGTACTTC. Its protein is CASSTTGVRKNSQYF.

V is TRBV5-1 and J is TRBJ2-5; 8 positions agree with TRBD2. CDR1 and CDR2 from the germline V gene are SGHRS and YFSETQ. The CDR3 length is 14 residues. The J segment lost 4 bases and the V segment lost 3 bases, leaving 5 bases of the junction unmatched. The CDR3 here is CASSSRGAGETQYF. The CDR3, as DNA: TGCGCCAGCAGCTCGCGGGGGGCCGGAGAGACCCAGTACTTC. The entire variable domain, with the rest obtained from reference TRBV5-1 and TRBJ2-5, is as follows: KAGVTQTPRYLIKTRGQQVTLSCSPISGHRSVSWYQQTPGQGLQFLFEYFSETQRNKGNFPGRFSGRQFSNSRSEMNVSTLELGDSALYLCASSSRGAGETQYFGPGTRLLVL.